Listed below are T cell receptor beta chains from one sample, sequenced in a study of blood T cell repertoires in COVID-19. The method was immunoSEQ multiplex PCR; TCRdb's version includes in-frame clones alone and lacks a portion of them. Seen here are about 300,000 clones, 70% to 90% observed once, and the top ten hold roughly 5.9%. Sequences were obtained from peripheral blood. The receptors shown here come from a woman in her forties or fifties with COVID-19, enrolled during active disease. Each CDR3 is given with its conserved first and last residue. Fields, in order: J gene, clone size, V gene, CDR3 length, D gene, CDR3 protein, CDR3 DNA. A D gene is named only where the DNA matches it firmly. Where a row states a size, it is once, few, many or the class of an expanded clone; other rows omit it.

TRBJ2-2	NA	TRBV6-2/TRBV6-3	11	NA	CASSPARELFF	TGTGCCAGCAGCCCGGCCCGGGAGCTGTTTTTT
TRBJ2-7	NA	TRBV6-5	14	TRBD1	CASSSGQGIHEQYF	TGTGCCAGCAGTTCGGGACAGGGGATCCACGAGCAGTACTTC
TRBJ2-7	once	TRBV11-1	16	NA	CASSPRRRAGSYEQYF	TGTGCCAGCAGCCCCCGTCGTAGAGCTGGCTCCTACGAGCAGTACTTC
TRBJ1-1	NA	TRBV18	14	NA	CASSAQVENTEAFF	TGTGCCAGCTCGGCCCAAGTTGAGAACACTGAAGCTTTCTTT
TRBJ1-1	NA	TRBV4-1	15	NA	CASSQENRVNTEAFF	TGCGCCAGCAGCCAAGAGAATCGGGTGAACACTGAAGCTTTCTTT
TRBJ2-7	NA	TRBV18	15	NA	CASSPLDRGGDEQYF	TGTGCCAGCTCACCCCTCGATAGGGGAGGAGACGAGCAGTACTTC
TRBJ1-5	NA	TRBV19	13	NA	CASRQYVYQPQHF	TGTGCCAGTCGACAGTATGTTTATCAGCCCCAGCATTTT
TRBJ1-3	NA	TRBV29-1	14	NA	CSVGGLGSGNTIYF	TGCAGCGTTGGAGGGCTTGGCTCTGGAAACACCATATATTTT
TRBJ2-7	NA	TRBV29-1	13	TRBD2	CSVYLSSGNEQYF	TGCAGCGTCTATCTTAGTAGCGGGAACGAGCAGTACTTC
TRBJ2-7	NA	TRBV6-5	16	TRBD1	CASSYSSIGGVYEQYF	TGTGCCAGCAGTTACTCGAGTATAGGGGGCGTCTACGAGCAGTACTTC
TRBJ2-7	NA	TRBV27	14	NA	CASRLQGGSYEQYF	TGTGCCAGCAGATTACAGGGAGGGTCCTACGAGCAGTACTTC
TRBJ2-1	NA	TRBV6-5	12	NA	CASSRMVGEQFF	TGTGCCAGCAGCCGTATGGTCGGGGAGCAGTTCTTC
TRBJ1-2	NA	TRBV5-4	15	NA	CASSLQVDRIDGYTF	TGTGCCAGCAGCTTACAGGTGGATCGAATTGATGGCTACACCTTC
TRBJ2-6	NA	TRBV3-1/TRBV3-2	19	TRBD1	CASTQLLGQGTSGANVLTF	TGTGCCAGCACCCAACTCCTGGGACAGGGGACCTCTGGGGCCAACGTCCTGACTTTC
TRBJ2-1	NA	TRBV19	18	NA	CASSPFRGGQGGYNEQFF	TGTGCCAGTAGTCCCTTTAGGGGGGGGCAAGGGGGATACAATGAGCAGTTCTTC
TRBJ2-1	NA	TRBV6-5	14	TRBD1	CASSSMTGSNEQFF	TGTGCCAGCAGTTCGATGACAGGGTCGAATGAGCAGTTCTTC
TRBJ2-2	NA	TRBV11-3	16	TRBD2	CASSLDSGRVTGELFF	TGTGCCAGCAGCTTAGATAGCGGGAGGGTAACCGGGGAGCTGTTTTTT
TRBJ2-3	NA	TRBV11-3	18	TRBD2	CASSFWQGLAASTDTQYF	TGTGCCAGCAGCTTTTGGCAAGGACTAGCGGCTAGCACAGATACGCAGTATTTT
TRBJ1-1	NA	TRBV30	15	NA	CAWSGLGTPNTEAFF	TGTGCCTGGAGTGGCCTCGGGACACCAAACACTGAAGCTTTCTTT
TRBJ1-1	NA	TRBV21-1	15	NA	CASHACRNMNTEAFF	TGTGCCAGCCACGCCTGCCGTAACATGAACACTGAAGCTTTCTTT
TRBJ2-7	NA	TRBV7-2	17	TRBD2	CASSLRTSGRPDYEQYF	TGTGCCAGCAGCCTGAGGACTAGCGGGAGGCCTGACTACGAGCAGTACTTC
TRBJ2-2	few	TRBV4-1	15	NA	CASSSGGPGTGELFF	TGCGCCAGCAGCTCCGGCGGGCCTGGCACCGGGGAGCTGTTTTTT
TRBJ1-1	NA	TRBV9	14	NA	CASSTTQVYTEAFF	TGTGCCAGCAGCACCACTCAGGTTTACACTGAAGCTTTCTTT
TRBJ2-1	few	TRBV6-1	17	NA	CASSEDHYRSSYNEQFF	TGTGCCAGCAGTGAAGATCACTACAGGAGCTCCTACAATGAGCAGTTCTTC
TRBJ1-2	NA	TRBV24-1	15	TRBD1	CATSDLRGTEYGYTF	TGTGCCACCAGTGATTTGCGAGGGACAGAATATGGCTACACCTTC
TRBJ2-5	NA	TRBV4-1	15	TRBD2	CASSGTSGTQETQYF	TGCGCCAGCAGCGGGACTAGCGGTACGCAAGAGACCCAGTACTTC
TRBJ2-2	NA	TRBV9	18	NA	CASSPSVFAEPNTGELFF	TGTGCCAGCAGCCCATCAGTCTTTGCGGAACCAAACACCGGGGAGCTGTTTTTT
TRBJ1-4	NA	TRBV2	16	NA	CASSDEVVLTNEKLFF	TGTGCCAGCAGTGATGAGGTGGTCCTAACTAATGAAAAACTGTTTTTT
TRBJ1-2	NA	TRBV5-5	13	NA	CASSLSGNYGYTF	TGTGCCAGCAGCTTGAGCGGAAACTATGGCTACACCTTC
TRBJ1-2	NA	TRBV2	15	TRBD1	CASSVRDRTEGGYTF	TGTGCCAGCAGTGTCCGGGACAGGACTGAGGGGGGCTACACCTTC
TRBJ1-2	NA	TRBV5-5	15	TRBD1	CASSSPTGGNYGYTF	TGTGCCAGCAGCTCCCCGACAGGGGGGAACTATGGCTACACCTTC
TRBJ2-5	NA	TRBV18	11	NA	CASSSEETQYF	TGTGCCAGCTCCTCCGAAGAGACCCAGTACTTC
TRBJ2-3	NA	TRBV4-2	14	NA	CASSQRTNTDTQYF	TGTGCCAGCAGCCAACGGACTAACACAGATACGCAGTATTTT